This TCR beta chain was captured in a study of blood T cell repertoires in COVID-19. CDR3 length equals 17 residues. V gave up 2 bases and J gave up 0 bases, with 14 bases separating them. Germline lookup yields CDR1 MRHNA and CDR2 SNTAGT. Measured with immunoSEQ multiplex PCR; TCRdb has only the in-frame clones, and not every one. The repertoire holds 290,000 or so clones, with around 90% as singletons. Cohort allocation depended upon clinical history that participants reported. Symptom resolution, clearance, or two negative PCRs marked donors in Cohort 3 as recovered. Sample: PBMCs or T cells enriched from blood (not recorded which). This TCR was recovered from a woman under 40 who had recovered from COVID-19. The rearrangement links TRBV6-4 to TRBJ2-1; TRBD2 is a possible D gene (5 bases). The DNA for the CDR3 is TGTGCCAGCAGTGACACTTTTTTTGGGAGCTCCTACAATGAGCAGTTCTTC. It is translated as CASSDTFFGSSYNEQFF.